The sequence of this T cell receptor (beta chain) was determined in a study of radiation and T cells in renal cell carcinoma. Only in-frame clones appear in the TCRdb table, and some are missing; sequencing was by immunoSEQ multiplex PCR. The sample includes 150,000 to 180,000 clones, about nine tenths of them seen just once. This sample's time point: blood 2 weeks post-SBRT. Treatment of the sample: 15 Gy SBRT to primary tumor, nephrectomy 4 weeks later. As to this clone: Its antigen is currently unknown.

Overall study findings and caveats: In blood, top tumor clones expanded by 2 weeks, shrinking by 4.

The CDR3 contains 14 residues. The V and J ends lost 4 bases and 5 bases, in that order; junction bases with no gene match: 6. CDR1 SQVTM and CDR2 ANQGSEA come from the germline V gene. The clonotype comes from a woman aged 45-65 years with renal cell carcinoma. The chain uses TRBV29-1 and TRBJ2-7; the match to TRBD1 covers 12 bases. Sequencing was performed on blood, taken from a patient whose treatment included radiotherapy and nephrectomy. The CDR3 nucleotides are TGCAGCGTTGCAACGGGACAGGGGGCGAACGAGCAGTACTTC. Translated, it gives CSVATGQGANEQYF.